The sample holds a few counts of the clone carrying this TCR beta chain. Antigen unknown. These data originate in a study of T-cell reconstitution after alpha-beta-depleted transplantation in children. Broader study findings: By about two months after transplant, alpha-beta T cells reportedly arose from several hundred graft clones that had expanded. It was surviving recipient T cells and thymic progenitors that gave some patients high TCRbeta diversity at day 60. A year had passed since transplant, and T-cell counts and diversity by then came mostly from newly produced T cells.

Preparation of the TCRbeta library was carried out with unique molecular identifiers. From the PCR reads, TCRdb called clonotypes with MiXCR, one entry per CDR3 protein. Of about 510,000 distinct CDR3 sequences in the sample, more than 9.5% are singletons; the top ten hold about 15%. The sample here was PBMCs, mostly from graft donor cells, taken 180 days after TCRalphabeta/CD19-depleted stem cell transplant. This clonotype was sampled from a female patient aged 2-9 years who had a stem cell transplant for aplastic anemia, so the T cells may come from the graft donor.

DNA for the CDR3: TGTGCCATCAGTGGGACCCTGGGAGATCAGCCCCAGCATTTT. Its translation: CAISGTLGDQPQHF. The V call is TRBV10-3, the J call TRBJ1-5; D is unresolved. Germline assignment: CDR1 ENHRY and CDR2 SYGVKD. V lost 4 bases and J 5 bases, leaving 12 bases between the germline ends. The CDR3 covers 14 residues.